The 7 T cell receptor beta chains reported below all come from one sample, sequenced in a study of T cell changes during pregnancy in multiple sclerosis. Using immunoSEQ multiplex PCR, the repertoire was profiled, and TCRdb retains in-frame clones only, with some absent. Of about 73,000 clones listed, about 90% are singletons. The sample consisted of peripheral blood, taken after pregnancy. Receptors were obtained from a female donor in good health, enrolled as a control in a pregnancy study.

The rearrangement uses TRBV30 and TRBJ1-5; tentative D call: TRBD1 (5 bases). Deletions cut 2 bases from V and 3 bases from J, with 17 bases between. This CDR3 is built from 16 residues. Germline V CDR1 and CDR2: GTSNPN, SVGIG (reference sequence). CDR3 sequence (DNA): TGTGCCTGGAGTTTGAGAGGAAGGGGCCACAATCAGCCCCAGCATTTT. As protein: CAWSLRGRGHNQPQHF.

The rearrangement links TRBV5-1 to TRBJ2-2; tentatively, D is TRBD2 (6 bases). The V and J ends lost 2 bases and 0 bases respectively, with 11 bases between them. The CDR3 extends over 16 amino acids. Germline CDR1 is SGHRS and CDR2 is YFSETQ. The CDR3 nucleotides read TGCGCCAGCAGCTTTATAGCGGACGCGAACACCGGGGAGCTGTTTTTT. Translating it yields CASSFIADANTGELFF.

This clone is medium-sized (0.01 to 0.1%). V and J are TRBV18 and TRBJ1-1; 7 bases agree with TRBD1. After removal of 4 bases from V and 3 bases from J, the junction contained 11 bases not matched to a gene. Germline lookup yields CDR1 KGHSH and CDR2 LQKENI. The CDR3 has 16 residues. This chain's CDR3 is CASSQFPTGSDTEAFF. As DNA, the CDR3 is TGTGCCAGCTCACAATTCCCGACAGGGTCGGACACTGAAGCTTTCTTT.

The chain is built from TRBV18 and TRBJ1-1, with 8 positions matching TRBD1. V lost 5 bases, J lost 2 bases, and 4 bases stayed unmatched. This CDR3 region has 14 residues. Germline assignment: CDR1 KGHSH and CDR2 LQKENI. The CDR3 DNA reads TGTGCCAGCTCAAGCGGACAGGGAAACACTGAAGCTTTCTTT. This codes for CASSSGQGNTEAFF. Full variable domain (remainder filled in from reference TRBV18 and TRBJ1-1): NAGVMQNPRHLVRRRGQEARLRCSPMKGHSHVYWYRQLPEEGLKFMVYLQKENIIDESGMPKERFSAEFPKEGPSILRIQQVVRGDSAAYFCASSSGQGNTEAFFGQGTRLTVV.

The rearrangement links TRBV2 to TRBJ2-1; possibly TRBD2 for D (5 bases). Germline V gene lookup returns CDR1 SNHLY and CDR2 FYNNEI. V shed 6 bases and J shed 13 bases, with 10 bases lying between them. The CDR3 runs to 10 residues. CDR3 amino acids: CASRLLDQFF. In DNA, the CDR3 is TGTGCCAGCAGACTACTAGACCAGTTCTTC.

This chain connects TRBV5-6 to TRBJ2-3, with 15 bases that match TRBD2. This CDR3 has 16 residues. CDR1 is SGHDT and CDR2 is YYEEEE in the germline V gene. V dropped 4 bases and J dropped 2; count of bases not matched to a gene: 2. CDR3 nucleotides: TGTGCCAGCAGCGGGACTAGCGGGGGGTACACAGATACGCAGTATTTT. As protein: CASSGTSGGYTDTQYF.

This clone occurred once. The gene calls are TRBV5-4 and TRBJ1-2; 8 positions agree with TRBD1. V was pared by 2 bases and J by 10 bases, with 7 bases of the junction left unmatched. The CDR3 consists of 13 residues. From germline, CDR1 is SGHNT and CDR2 YYREEE (reference sequence). CDR3 in DNA: TGTGCCAGCAGCTTTTCACAGGGGGGGATCTACACCTTC. This translates into CASSFSQGGIYTF. The entire variable domain, with the rest obtained from reference TRBV5-4 and TRBJ1-2, is as follows: ETGVTQSPTHLIKTRGQQVTLRCSSQSGHNTVSWYQQALGQGPQFIFQYYREEENGRGNFPPRFSGLQFPNYSSELNVNALELDDSALYLCASSFSQGGIYTFGSGTRLTVV.